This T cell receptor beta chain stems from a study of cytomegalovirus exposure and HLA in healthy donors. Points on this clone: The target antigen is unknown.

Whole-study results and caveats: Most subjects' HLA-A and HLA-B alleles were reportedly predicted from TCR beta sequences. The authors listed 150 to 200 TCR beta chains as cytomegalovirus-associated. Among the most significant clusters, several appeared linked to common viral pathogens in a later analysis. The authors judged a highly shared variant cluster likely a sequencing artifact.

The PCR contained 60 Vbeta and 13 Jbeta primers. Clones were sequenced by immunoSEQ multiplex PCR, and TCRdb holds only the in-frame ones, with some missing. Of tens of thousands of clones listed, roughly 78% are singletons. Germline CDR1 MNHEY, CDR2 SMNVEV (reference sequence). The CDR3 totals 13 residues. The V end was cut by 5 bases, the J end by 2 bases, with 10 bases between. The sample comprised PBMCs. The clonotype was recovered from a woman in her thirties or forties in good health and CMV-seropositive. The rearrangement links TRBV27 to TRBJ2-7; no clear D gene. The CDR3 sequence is CASSPQLTYEQYF. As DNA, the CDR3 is TGTGCCAGCAGTCCCCAACTAACCTACGAGCAGTACTTC.